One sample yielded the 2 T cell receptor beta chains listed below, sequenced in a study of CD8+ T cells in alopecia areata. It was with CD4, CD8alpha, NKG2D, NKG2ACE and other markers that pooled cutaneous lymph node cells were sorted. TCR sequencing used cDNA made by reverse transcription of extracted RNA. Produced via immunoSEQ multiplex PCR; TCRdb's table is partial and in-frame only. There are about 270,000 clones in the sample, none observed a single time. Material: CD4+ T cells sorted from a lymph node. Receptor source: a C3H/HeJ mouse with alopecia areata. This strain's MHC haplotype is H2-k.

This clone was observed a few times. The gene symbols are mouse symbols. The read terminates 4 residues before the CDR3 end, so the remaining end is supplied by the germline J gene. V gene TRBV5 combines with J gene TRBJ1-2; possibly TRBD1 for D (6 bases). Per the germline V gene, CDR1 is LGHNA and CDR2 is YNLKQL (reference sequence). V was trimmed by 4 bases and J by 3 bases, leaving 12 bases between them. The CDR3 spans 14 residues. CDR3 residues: CASSPQGWDSDYTF. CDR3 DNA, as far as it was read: TGTGCCAGCAGCCCCCAGGGGTGGGACTCC.

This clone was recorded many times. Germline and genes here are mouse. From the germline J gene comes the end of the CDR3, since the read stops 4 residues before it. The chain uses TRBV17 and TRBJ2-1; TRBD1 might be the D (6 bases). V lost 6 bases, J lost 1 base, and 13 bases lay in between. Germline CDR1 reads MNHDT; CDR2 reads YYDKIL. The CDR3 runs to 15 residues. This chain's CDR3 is CASRGGDINYAEQFF. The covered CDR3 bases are TGTGCTAGCAGGGGCGGGGACATAAACTATGCT.